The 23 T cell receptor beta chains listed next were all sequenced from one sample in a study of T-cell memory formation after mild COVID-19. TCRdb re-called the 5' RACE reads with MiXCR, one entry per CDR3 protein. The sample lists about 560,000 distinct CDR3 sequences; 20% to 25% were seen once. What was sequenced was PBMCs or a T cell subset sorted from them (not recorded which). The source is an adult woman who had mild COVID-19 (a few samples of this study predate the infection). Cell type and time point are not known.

In DNA form, the CDR3 reads TGTGCCAGCAGTCTCTCTGGGTACAGTCCCTCCGTCGGGCAGTACTTC. Its protein is CASSLSGYSPSVGQYF. The J gene is TRBJ2-7, the V gene TRBV12-3 or TRBV12-4, with D hard to call. Trimming took 5 bases from V and 9 from J, leaving 26 bases between them. The CDR3 extends over 16 amino acids.

The CDR3 reads CSVLRRTGRRDTQYF. The CDR3 DNA follows: TGCAGCGTTTTAAGACGGACAGGGAGACGAGATACGCAGTATTTT. The chain links TRBV29-1 to TRBJ2-3; 8 bases map to TRBD1. The ends lost 5 bases at V and 5 bases at J; junction bases unmatched: 12. The germline V gene has CDR1 SQVTM and CDR2 ANQGSEA. The CDR3 consists of 15 residues.

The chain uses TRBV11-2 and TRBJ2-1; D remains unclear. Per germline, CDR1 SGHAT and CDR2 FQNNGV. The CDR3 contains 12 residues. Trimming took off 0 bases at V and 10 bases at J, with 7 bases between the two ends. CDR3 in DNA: TGTGCCAGCAGCTTAGATTTTCTAGAGCAGTTCTTC. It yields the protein CASSLDFLEQFF.

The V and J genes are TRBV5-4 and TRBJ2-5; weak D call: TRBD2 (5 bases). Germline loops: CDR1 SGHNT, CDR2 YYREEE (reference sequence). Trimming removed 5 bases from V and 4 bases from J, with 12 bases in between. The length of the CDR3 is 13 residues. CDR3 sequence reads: CASSMRGRETQYF. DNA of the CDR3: TGTGCCAGCAGTATGCGAGGGCGAGAGACCCAGTACTTC.

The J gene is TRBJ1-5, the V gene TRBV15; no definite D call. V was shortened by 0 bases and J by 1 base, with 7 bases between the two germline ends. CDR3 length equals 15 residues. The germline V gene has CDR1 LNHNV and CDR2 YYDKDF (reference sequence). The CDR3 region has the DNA TGTGCCACCAGCAGAGATTTAAGCAGCAATCAGCCCCAGCATTTT. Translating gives CATSRDLSSNQPQHF.

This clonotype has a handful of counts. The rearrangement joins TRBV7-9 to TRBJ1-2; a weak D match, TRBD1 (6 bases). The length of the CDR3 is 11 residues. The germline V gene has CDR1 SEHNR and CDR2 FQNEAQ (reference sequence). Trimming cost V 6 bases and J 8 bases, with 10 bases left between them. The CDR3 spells CASRRQDGYTF. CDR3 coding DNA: TGTGCCAGCAGACGACAGGACGGCTACACCTTC. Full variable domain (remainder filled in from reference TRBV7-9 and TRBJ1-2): DTGVSQNPRHKITKRGQNVTFRCDPISEHNRLYWYRQTLGQGPEFLTYFQNEAQLEKSRLLSDRFSAERPKGSFSTLEIQRTEQGDSAMYLCASRRQDGYTFGSGTRLTVV.

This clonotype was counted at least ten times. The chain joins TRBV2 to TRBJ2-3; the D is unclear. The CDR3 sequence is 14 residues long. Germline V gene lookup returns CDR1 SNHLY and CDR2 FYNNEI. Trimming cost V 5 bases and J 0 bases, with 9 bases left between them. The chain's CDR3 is CASSPAGSTDTQYF. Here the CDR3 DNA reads TGTGCCAGCAGTCCGGCCGGTAGCACAGATACGCAGTATTTT.

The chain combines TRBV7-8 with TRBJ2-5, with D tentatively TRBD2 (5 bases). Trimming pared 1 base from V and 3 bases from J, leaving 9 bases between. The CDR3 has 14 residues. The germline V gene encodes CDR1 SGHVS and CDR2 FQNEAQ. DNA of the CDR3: TGTGCCAGCAGCTTAGGGGTTAGCGAAGAGACCCAGTACTTC. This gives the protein CASSLGVSEETQYF.

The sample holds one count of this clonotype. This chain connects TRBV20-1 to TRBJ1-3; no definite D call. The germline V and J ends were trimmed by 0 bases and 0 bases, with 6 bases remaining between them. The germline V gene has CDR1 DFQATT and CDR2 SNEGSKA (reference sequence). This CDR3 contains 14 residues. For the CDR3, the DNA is TGCAGTGCTAGAGATCCCCACTCTGGAAACACCATATATTTT. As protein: CSARDPHSGNTIYF.

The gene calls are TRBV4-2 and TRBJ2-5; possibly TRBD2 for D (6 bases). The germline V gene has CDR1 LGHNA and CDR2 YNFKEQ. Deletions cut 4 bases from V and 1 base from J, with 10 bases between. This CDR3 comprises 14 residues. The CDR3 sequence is CASSRAGFQETQYF. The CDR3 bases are TGTGCCAGCAGCCGAGCGGGCTTCCAAGAGACCCAGTACTTC.

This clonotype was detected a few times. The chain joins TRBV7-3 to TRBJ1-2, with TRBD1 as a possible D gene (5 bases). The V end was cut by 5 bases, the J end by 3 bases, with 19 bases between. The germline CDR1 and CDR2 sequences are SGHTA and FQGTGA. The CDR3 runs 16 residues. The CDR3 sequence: CASSPLGQEKDYGYTF. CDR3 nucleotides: TGTGCCAGCAGCCCCCTCGGACAAGAAAAGGACTATGGCTACACCTTC.

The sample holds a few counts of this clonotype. This CDR3 reads CASSRGLVRGEQYF. In DNA, the CDR3 is TGTGCCAGCAGCCGTGGACTAGTGCGCGGCGAGCAGTACTTC. The rearrangement links TRBV5-5 to TRBJ2-7, with 7 bases matching TRBD2. CDR1 is SGHKS, CDR2 YYEKEE, per germline (reference sequence). J was trimmed by 6 bases and V by 4 bases; bases with no gene match: 10. The CDR3 has 14 residues.

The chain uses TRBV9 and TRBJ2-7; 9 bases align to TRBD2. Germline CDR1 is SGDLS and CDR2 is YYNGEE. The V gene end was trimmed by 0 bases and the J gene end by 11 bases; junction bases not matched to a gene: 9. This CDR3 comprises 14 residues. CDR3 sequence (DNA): TGTGCCAGCAGCGTAGGAGATAGCGGGAGTGAGAAGTACTTC. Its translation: CASSVGDSGSEKYF. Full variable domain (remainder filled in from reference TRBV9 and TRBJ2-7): DSGVTQTPKHLITATGQRVTLRCSPRSGDLSVYWYQQSLDQGLQFLIQYYNGEERAKGNILERFSAQQFPDLHSELNLSSLELGDSALYFCASSVGDSGSEKYFGPGTRLTVT.

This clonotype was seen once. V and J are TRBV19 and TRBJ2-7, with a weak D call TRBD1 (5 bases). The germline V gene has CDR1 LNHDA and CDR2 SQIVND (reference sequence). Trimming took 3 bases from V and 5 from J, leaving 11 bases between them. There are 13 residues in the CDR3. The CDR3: CASSIEAGNEQYF. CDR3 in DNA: TGTGCCAGTAGTATTGAGGCAGGGAACGAGCAGTACTTC.

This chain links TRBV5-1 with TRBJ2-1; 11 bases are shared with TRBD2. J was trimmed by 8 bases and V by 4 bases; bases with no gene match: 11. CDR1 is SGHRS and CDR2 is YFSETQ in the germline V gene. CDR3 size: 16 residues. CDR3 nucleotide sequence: TGCGCCAGCAGCCTTAGCGGGAGGGCCATCAGGGATGAGCAGTTCTTC. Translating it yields CASSLSGRAIRDEQFF.

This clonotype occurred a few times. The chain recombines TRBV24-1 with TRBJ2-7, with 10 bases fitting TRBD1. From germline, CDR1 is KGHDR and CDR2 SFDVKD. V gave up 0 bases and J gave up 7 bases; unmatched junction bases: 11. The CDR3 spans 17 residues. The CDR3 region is CATSDLPPGQGLEEQYF. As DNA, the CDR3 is TGTGCCACCAGTGATTTGCCCCCGGGACAGGGGCTGGAAGAGCAGTACTTC.

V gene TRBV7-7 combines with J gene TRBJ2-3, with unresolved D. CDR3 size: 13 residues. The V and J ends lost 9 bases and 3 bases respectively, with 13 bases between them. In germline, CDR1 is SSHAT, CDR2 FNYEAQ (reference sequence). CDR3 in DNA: TGTGCCAGTGGGCTCACGGTAACAGATACGCAGTATTTT. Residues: CASGLTVTDTQYF.

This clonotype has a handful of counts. Written as DNA, the CDR3 is TGCAGCGTTAGGGTGAGGGTTAACACTGAAGCTTTCTTT. It specifies CSVRVRVNTEAFF. The V gene is TRBV29-1, the J gene TRBJ1-1; D is ambiguous. The CDR3 consists of 13 residues. V shed 5 bases and J shed 2 bases, with 12 bases lying between them. Germline V CDR1 and CDR2: SQVTM, ANQGSEA.

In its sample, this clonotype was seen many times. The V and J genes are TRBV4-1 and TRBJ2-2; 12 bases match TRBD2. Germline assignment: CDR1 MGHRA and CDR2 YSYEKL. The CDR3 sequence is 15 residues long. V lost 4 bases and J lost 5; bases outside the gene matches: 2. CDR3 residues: CASSPGTSGTGELFF. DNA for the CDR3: TGCGCCAGCAGCCCTGGGACTAGCGGGACCGGGGAGCTGTTTTTT.

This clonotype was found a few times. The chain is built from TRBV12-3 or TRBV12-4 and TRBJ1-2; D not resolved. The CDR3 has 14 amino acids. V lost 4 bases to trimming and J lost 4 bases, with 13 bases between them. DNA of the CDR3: TGTGCCAGCAGTTCGGTGCCCGGCGGCTATGGCTACACCTTC. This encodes CASSSVPGGYGYTF.

The CDR3 DNA reads TGTGCCAGCAGCGGATCGACTAGAAACTCCTTCACAGATACGCAGTATTTT. It yields the protein CASSGSTRNSFTDTQYF. The chain recombines TRBV9 with TRBJ2-3; a possible D gene is TRBD2 (6 bases). The CDR3 has 17 residues. The germline CDR1 and CDR2 sequences are SGDLS and YYNGEE. Trimming removed 3 bases from V and 2 bases from J, with 19 bases in between.

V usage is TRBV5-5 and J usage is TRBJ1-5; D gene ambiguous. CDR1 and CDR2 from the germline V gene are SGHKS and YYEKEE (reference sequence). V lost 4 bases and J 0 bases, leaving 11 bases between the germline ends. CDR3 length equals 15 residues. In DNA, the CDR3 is TGTGCCAGCAGCCCCCAACGGTATAGCAATCAGCCCCAGCATTTT. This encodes CASSPQRYSNQPQHF.

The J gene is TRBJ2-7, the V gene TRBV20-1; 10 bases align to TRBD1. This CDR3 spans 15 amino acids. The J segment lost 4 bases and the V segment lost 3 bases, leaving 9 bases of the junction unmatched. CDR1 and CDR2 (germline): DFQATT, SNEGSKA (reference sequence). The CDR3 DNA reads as TGCAGTGCTAGTTCTCCCGGGACAGGGGCGTACGAGCAGTACTTC. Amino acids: CSASSPGTGAYEQYF.